These 24 T cell receptor beta chains were sequenced from one sample in a study of blood T cell repertoires in COVID-19. Method: immunoSEQ multiplex PCR; TCRdb's copy keeps in-frame clones and lacks some. Among some 95,000 clones, approximately 89% were seen once, and the ten largest hold about 2.5%. The sample was peripheral blood. The receptors were sampled from a human donor with active COVID-19. The donor label of this sample is uncertain.

The chain links TRBV9 to TRBJ2-5; D gene unclear. The germline CDR1 and CDR2 sequences are SGDLS and YYNGEE. Trimming removed 2 bases from V and 5 bases from J, with 13 bases in between. CDR3 length: 14 residues. The CDR3, as DNA: TGTGCCAGCAGCGTGTCCTCACTCGGGGAGACCCAGTACTTC. This gives the protein CASSVSSLGETQYF.

Here the CDR3 DNA reads TGTGCCACCAGTGAGGGGGGTTATAGCAATCAGCCCCAGCATTTT. This gives the protein CATSEGGYSNQPQHF. The V and J genes are TRBV24-1 and TRBJ1-5; TRBD1 is a possible D gene (5 bases). The CDR3 totals 15 residues. V lost 4 bases to trimming and J lost 0 bases, with 9 bases between them. Germline values: CDR1 KGHDR, CDR2 SFDVKD.

The chain joins TRBV12-3 or TRBV12-4 to TRBJ1-2; a weak D match, TRBD1 (5 bases). The CDR3 is 13 amino acids. Trimming took off 7 bases at V and 4 bases at J, with 13 bases between the two ends. DNA of the CDR3: TGTGCCAGCACCCTCGGGGGGGGCTATGGCTACACCTTC. It is translated as CASTLGGGYGYTF.

The V call is TRBV6-1, the J call TRBJ2-7, with TRBD1 matching over 8 bases. With V trimmed by 2 bases and J by 0 bases, 9 bases remained unmatched. The germline CDR1 and CDR2 sequences are MNHNS and SASEGT. The CDR3 runs 17 residues. CDR3 coding DNA: TGTGCCAGCAGTGAATGGGGAACGGACAGGGTCTCCTACGAGCAGTACTTC. Encoded protein: CASSEWGTDRVSYEQYF.

V is TRBV7-8 and J is TRBJ1-1; D is uncertain. The germline V gene encodes CDR1 SGHVS and CDR2 FQNEAQ. The V end was cut by 7 bases, the J end by 1 base, with 10 bases between. The CDR3 length is 13 residues. The CDR3 loop reads CASIRGGNTEAFF. The CDR3 region has the DNA TGTGCCAGCATCAGAGGCGGGAACACTGAAGCTTTCTTT.

This clone appeared once. The DNA of the CDR3 is TGTGCCAGCTCACCAAAAGGGACAGGGGGTAACGAGCAGTACTTC. Amino acids: CASSPKGTGGNEQYF. The chain links TRBV18 to TRBJ2-7, with 11 positions matching TRBD1. The CDR3 has 15 residues. Losses at the gene ends were 2 bases for V and 5 bases for J; bases not matched to a gene: 5. In germline, CDR1 is KGHSH, CDR2 LQKENI.

This clone was seen a single time. The rearrangement joins TRBV2 to TRBJ1-2; D uncertain. The CDR3 loop spans 13 amino acids. Germline assignment: CDR1 SNHLY and CDR2 FYNNEI. V lost 2 bases and J 12 bases, leaving 16 bases between the germline ends. CDR3 bases: TGTGCCAGCAGTGAATTAACGGTCCCCCAGGACACCTTC. Translation gives CASSELTVPQDTF. The variable domain in full, with the rest retrieved from reference TRBV2 and TRBJ1-2, is EPEVTQTPSHQVTQMGQEVILRCVPISNHLYFYWYRQILGQKVEFLVSFYNNEISEKSEIFDDQFSVERPDGSNFTLKIRSTKLEDSAMYFCASSELTVPQDTFGSGTRLTVV.

The V call is TRBV7-8, the J call TRBJ1-2; 9 bases match TRBD1. The CDR3 has 16 residues. Trimming took 4 bases from V and 2 from J; bases not matched to a gene: 8. Germline assignment: CDR1 SGHVS and CDR2 FQNEAQ. CDR3: CASSSTGTGFNYGYTF. In DNA form, the CDR3 reads TGTGCCAGCAGCTCTACCGGGACAGGGTTCAACTATGGCTACACCTTC.

This chain links TRBV5-1 with TRBJ2-1; TRBD1 matches 8 bases. This CDR3 is 13 amino acids long. Germline-derived CDR1 and CDR2 are SGHRS and YFSETQ. V shed 1 base, J shed 7 bases, and the junction held 1 base outside the gene matches. The CDR3 is CASSLRQGNEQFF. CDR3 nucleotide sequence: TGCGCCAGCAGCTTGCGACAGGGGAATGAGCAGTTCTTC.

This clone was seen only once. V usage is TRBV5-1 and J usage is TRBJ1-3, with D unclear. CDR3 length equals 14 residues. Germline-derived CDR1 and CDR2 are SGHRS and YFSETQ. V was clipped by 0 bases and J by 0 bases, with 4 bases between them. The CDR3 nucleotides read TGCGCCAGCAGCTTGGATAGCTCTGGAAACACCATATATTTT. Translation: CASSLDSSGNTIYF.

The chain uses TRBV19 and TRBJ2-6, with D possibly matching TRBD2 (7 bases). The germline V gene has CDR1 LNHDA and CDR2 SQIVND (reference sequence). This CDR3 has 15 amino acids. Trimming cost V 5 bases and J 4 bases, with 12 bases left between them. For the CDR3, the DNA is TGTGCCAGTAGTGGGGGGGCGCGAGGGGCCAACGTCCTGACTTTC. It translates to CASSGGARGANVLTF.

V gene TRBV6-5 combines with J gene TRBJ1-5; D is perhaps TRBD1 (5 bases). Germline-derived CDR1 and CDR2 are MNHEY and SVGAGI. V was cut by 3 bases and J by 0 bases, with 12 bases left in between. This CDR3 comprises 16 residues. The DNA of the CDR3 is TGTGCCAGCAGTTATGACAGCCCGTATAGCAATCAGCCCCAGCATTTT. Its protein product is CASSYDSPYSNQPQHF.

The chain couples TRBV19 to TRBJ1-4, with D possibly being TRBD1 (5 bases). This CDR3 is built from 16 residues. CDR1 is LNHDA and CDR2 is SQIVND in the germline V gene (reference sequence). With 3 bases removed from V and 8 bases from J, the gap between germline ends came to 19 bases. This CDR3 reads CASSIRFDSYSEKLFF. The CDR3 nucleotides are TGTGCCAGTAGTATTCGGTTCGACAGTTATTCAGAAAAACTGTTTTTT.

This clone was counted a few times. This CDR3 is CASSPETGGLNYGYTF. CDR3 sequence (DNA): TGTGCCAGCTCACCCGAGACAGGGGGCCTAAACTATGGCTACACCTTC. The V and J genes are TRBV18 and TRBJ1-2; 10 bases fit TRBD1. V shed 3 bases, J shed 2 bases, and the junction held 6 bases outside the gene matches. Germline lookup yields CDR1 KGHSH and CDR2 LQKENI. The CDR3 loop spans 16 amino acids.

This clone showed up just once. The CDR3, as DNA: TGTGCCAGCAGCCCCCGGCTAGCGGGGGGGCGAGTAGAGACCCAGTACTTC. The encoded protein is CASSPRLAGGRVETQYF. V gene TRBV9 combines with J gene TRBJ2-5, with TRBD2 matching 12 bases. CDR3 length: 17 residues. CDR1 and CDR2 (germline): SGDLS, YYNGEE. With V trimmed by 4 bases and J by 4 bases, 11 bases remained unmatched.

The V gene is TRBV20-1, the J gene TRBJ2-7, with a weak D call TRBD2 (5 bases). There are 11 residues in the CDR3. The germline gives CDR1 DFQATT, CDR2 SNEGSKA (reference sequence). V was clipped by 6 bases and J by 6 bases, with 12 bases between them. The CDR3 DNA is TGCAGTGCAAATGAGGGTGGCGAGCAGTACTTC. Encoded protein: CSANEGGEQYF.

V usage is TRBV28 and J usage is TRBJ1-2; 8 bases align to TRBD1. Germline V gene lookup returns CDR1 MDHEN and CDR2 SYDVKM. The CDR3 is 14 residues long. V shed 2 bases and J 8 bases; nucleotides not matched to a gene: 7. In DNA form, the CDR3 reads TGTGCCAGCAGTTTACCGGACAGGGAAGGGGGCTACACCTTC. As protein: CASSLPDREGGYTF.

The chain links TRBV2 to TRBJ2-2; 10 bases align to TRBD2. Unmatched junction bases numbered 1, after V lost 5 bases and J lost 1 base. This CDR3 region has 15 residues. CDR1 and CDR2 from the germline V gene are SNHLY and FYNNEI. CDR3 DNA: TGTGCCAGCAGTTTAGCGGGGGGGAACACCGGGGAGCTGTTTTTT. Protein product: CASSLAGGNTGELFF.

The chain combines TRBV23-1 with TRBJ2-1; 13 nucleotides align to TRBD2. TRBV23-1 is recorded as an ORF, its role being uncertain. The CDR3 has 20 amino acids. V was clipped by 4 bases and J by 4 bases; unmatched bases: 16. CDR3 in DNA: TGCGCCAGCAGTCCCCGAGGGGGACTAGCGGGGCGACTAGGGTACAATGAGCAGTTCTTC. Its protein is CASSPRGGLAGRLGYNEQFF.

This clone was counted once. The sample contains more than one DNA sequence encoding this CDR3. The chain recombines TRBV12-3 or TRBV12-4 with TRBJ2-7; no clear D gene. CDR3 size: 13 residues. V gave up 1 base and J gave up 1 base, with 5 bases separating them. The CDR3 loop reads CASSLGASYEQYF. The DNA of the CDR3 is TGTGCCAGCAGTTTAGGAGCATCCTACGAGCAGTACTTC.

In the case of this clone: A read error may produce the germline difference seen at one junction end. The chain combines TRBV12-3 or TRBV12-4 with TRBJ1-2; the match to TRBD1 covers 7 bases. The CDR3 loop spans 13 amino acids. The CDR3 here is CASSFGPRGAMSF. As DNA, the CDR3 is TGTGCCAGCAGTTTCGGGCCCAGGGGGGCCATGTCCTTC.

The chain is built from TRBV6-2 or TRBV6-3 and TRBJ1-4, with D uncertain. Germline assignment: CDR1 MNHEY and CDR2 SVGEGT. There are 14 residues in the CDR3. Trimming removed 3 bases from V and 5 bases from J, with 10 bases in between. CDR3 amino acids: CASSYVEQNEKLFF. The CDR3 DNA is TGTGCCAGCAGTTATGTGGAGCAGAATGAAAAACTGTTTTTT.

The V gene is TRBV18, the J gene TRBJ2-5; 7 bases fit TRBD1. CDR1 and CDR2 from the germline V gene are KGHSH and LQKENI. The CDR3 consists of 15 residues. The V gene end was trimmed by 1 base and the J gene end by 5 bases; junction bases not matched to a gene: 7. The CDR3 loop is CASSPQTGMGETQYF. The CDR3 coding sequence is TGTGCCAGCTCACCACAGACAGGGATGGGGGAGACCCAGTACTTC. Together with reference TRBV18 and TRBJ2-5, the CDR3 gives the full variable domain: NAGVMQNPRHLVRRRGQEARLRCSPMKGHSHVYWYRQLPEEGLKFMVYLQKENIIDESGMPKERFSAEFPKEGPSILRIQQVVRGDSAAYFCASSPQTGMGETQYFGPGTRLLVL.

This chain connects TRBV7-6 to TRBJ1-5, with TRBD1 matching over 7 bases. Germline-derived CDR1 and CDR2 are SGHVS and FNYEAQ. The ends lost 1 base at V and 6 bases at J; junction bases unmatched: 6. This CDR3 comprises 15 residues. The CDR3 DNA reads TGTGCCAGCAGCTTAGAACAGGGGTTAGGTCAGCCCCAGCATTTT. This sequence encodes CASSLEQGLGQPQHF.